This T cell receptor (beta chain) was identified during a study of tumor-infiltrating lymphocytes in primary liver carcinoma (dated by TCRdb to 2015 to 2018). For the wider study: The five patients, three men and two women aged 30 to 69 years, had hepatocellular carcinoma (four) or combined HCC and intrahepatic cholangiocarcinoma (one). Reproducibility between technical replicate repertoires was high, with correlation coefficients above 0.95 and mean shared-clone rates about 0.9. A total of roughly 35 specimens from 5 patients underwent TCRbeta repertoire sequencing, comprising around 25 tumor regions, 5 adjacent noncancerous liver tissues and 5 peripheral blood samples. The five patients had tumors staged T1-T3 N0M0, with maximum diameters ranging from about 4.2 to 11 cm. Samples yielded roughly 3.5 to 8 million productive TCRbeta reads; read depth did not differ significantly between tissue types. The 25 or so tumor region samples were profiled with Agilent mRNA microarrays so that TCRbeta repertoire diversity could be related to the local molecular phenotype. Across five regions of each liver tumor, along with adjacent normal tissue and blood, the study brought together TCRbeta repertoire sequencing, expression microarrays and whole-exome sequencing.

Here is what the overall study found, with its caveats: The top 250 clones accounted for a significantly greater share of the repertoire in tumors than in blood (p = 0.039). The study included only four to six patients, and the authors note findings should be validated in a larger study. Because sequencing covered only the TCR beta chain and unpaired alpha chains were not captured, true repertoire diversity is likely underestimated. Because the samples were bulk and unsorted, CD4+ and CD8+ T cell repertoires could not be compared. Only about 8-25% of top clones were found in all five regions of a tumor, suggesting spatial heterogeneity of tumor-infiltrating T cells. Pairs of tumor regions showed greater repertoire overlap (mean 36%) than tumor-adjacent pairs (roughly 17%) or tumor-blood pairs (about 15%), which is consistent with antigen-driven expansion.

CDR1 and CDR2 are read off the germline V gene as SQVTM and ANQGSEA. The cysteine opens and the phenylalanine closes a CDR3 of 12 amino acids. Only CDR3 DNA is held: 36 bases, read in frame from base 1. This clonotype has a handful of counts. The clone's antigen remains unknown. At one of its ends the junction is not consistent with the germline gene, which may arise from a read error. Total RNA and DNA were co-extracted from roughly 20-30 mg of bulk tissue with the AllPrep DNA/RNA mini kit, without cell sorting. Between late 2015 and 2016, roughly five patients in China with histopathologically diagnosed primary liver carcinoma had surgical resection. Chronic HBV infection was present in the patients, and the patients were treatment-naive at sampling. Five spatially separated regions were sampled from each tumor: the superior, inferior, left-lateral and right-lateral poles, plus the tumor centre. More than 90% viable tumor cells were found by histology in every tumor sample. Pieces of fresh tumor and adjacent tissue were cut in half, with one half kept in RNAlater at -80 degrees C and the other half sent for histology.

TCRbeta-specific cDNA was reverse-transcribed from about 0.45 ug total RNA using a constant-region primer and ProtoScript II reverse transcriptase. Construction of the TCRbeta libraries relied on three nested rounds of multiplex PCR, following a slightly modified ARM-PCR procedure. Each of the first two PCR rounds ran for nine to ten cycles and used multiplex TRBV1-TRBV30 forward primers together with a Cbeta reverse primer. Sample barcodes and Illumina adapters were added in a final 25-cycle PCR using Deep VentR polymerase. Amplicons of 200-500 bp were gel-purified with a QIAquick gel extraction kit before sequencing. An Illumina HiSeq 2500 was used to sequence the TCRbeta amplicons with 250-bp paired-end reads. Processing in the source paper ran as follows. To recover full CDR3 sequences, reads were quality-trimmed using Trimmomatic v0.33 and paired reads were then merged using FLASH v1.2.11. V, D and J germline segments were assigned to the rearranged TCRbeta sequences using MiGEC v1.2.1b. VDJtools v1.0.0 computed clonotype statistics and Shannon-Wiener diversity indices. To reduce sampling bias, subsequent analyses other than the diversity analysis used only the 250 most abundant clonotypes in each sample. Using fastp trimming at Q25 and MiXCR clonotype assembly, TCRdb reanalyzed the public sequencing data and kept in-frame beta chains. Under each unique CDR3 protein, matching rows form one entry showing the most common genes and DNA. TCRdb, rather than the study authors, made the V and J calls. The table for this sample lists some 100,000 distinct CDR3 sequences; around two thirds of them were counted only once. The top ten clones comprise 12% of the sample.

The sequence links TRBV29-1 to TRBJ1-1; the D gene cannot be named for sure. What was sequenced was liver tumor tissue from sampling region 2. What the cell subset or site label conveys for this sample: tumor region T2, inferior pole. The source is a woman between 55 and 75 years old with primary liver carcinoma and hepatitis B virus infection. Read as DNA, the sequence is TGCAGCCTCGCCAAGTCGAACGCTGAAGCTTTCTTT. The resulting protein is CSLAKSNAEAFF. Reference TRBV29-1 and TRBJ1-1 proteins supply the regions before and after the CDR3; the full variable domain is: SAVISQKPSRDICQRGTSLTIQCQVDSQVTMMFWYRQQPGQSLTLIATANQGSEATYESGFVIDKFPISRPNLTFSTLTVSNMSPEDSSIYLCSLAKSNAEAFFGQGTRLTVV.